The 26 T cell receptor beta chains below all came from one sample that was sequenced in a study of cytomegalovirus exposure and HLA in healthy donors. PCR involved 60 Vbeta and 13 Jbeta primers. Sequencing used immunoSEQ multiplex PCR; TCRdb keeps in-frame clones, though not all of them. The repertoire holds roughly 83,000 clones, with about four fifths as singletons. The sample comprised PBMCs. Every receptor here comes from a man aged 60-69 years in good health and CMV-seronegative.

V is TRBV7-2 and J is TRBJ1-1; tentatively, D is TRBD1 (5 bases). The CDR3 loop spans 14 amino acids. V lost 4 bases, J lost 4 bases, and 13 bases lay in between. Germline-derived CDR1 and CDR2 are SGHTA and FQGNSA. CDR3 in DNA: TGTGCCAGCAGCTCCAAAGGGGCAGGCACTGAAGCTTTCTTT. Translation gives CASSSKGAGTEAFF.

CDR3 amino acids: CASTPKNRGDGYTF. CDR3 sequence (DNA): TGTGCCAGCACTCCTAAAAACAGGGGGGATGGCTACACCTTC. The chain is built from TRBV7-9 and TRBJ1-2, with 8 bases fitting TRBD1. CDR1 SEHNR and CDR2 FQNEAQ come from the germline V gene (reference sequence). CDR3 length equals 14 residues. The V and J ends lost 7 bases and 6 bases, in that order; junction bases with no gene match: 10.

The rearrangement uses TRBV4-1 and TRBJ1-4; D possibly corresponds to TRBD1 (5 bases). There are 15 residues in the CDR3. Trimming removed 4 bases at V and 8 bases at J, with 17 bases between. Germline V gene sequence: CDR1 MGHRA, CDR2 YSYEKL. The CDR3 region has the DNA TGCGCCAGCAGCCCTACGAAACAGGCGAGGGAAAAACTGTTTTTT. This gives the protein CASSPTKQAREKLFF.

A remark on this clone: One end of the junction does not line up with germline, which may come from a read error. The chain employs TRBV7-9 and TRBJ1-2, with unresolved D. Germline CDR1 and CDR2: SEHNR and FQNEAQ (reference sequence). The CDR3 consists of 12 residues. The CDR3 protein is CSSSLDGSGDTF. The CDR3 DNA reads TGTTCCAGCAGCTTAGATGGGAGTGGGGACACCTTC. Filled out from reference TRBV7-9 and TRBJ1-2, the complete variable domain reads DTGVSQNPRHKITKRGQNVTFRCDPISEHNRLYWYRQTLGQGPEFLTYFQNEAQLEKSRLLSDRFSAERPKGSFSTLEIQRTEQGDSAMYLCSSSLDGSGDTFGSGTRLTVV.

The rearrangement uses TRBV16 and TRBJ1-1; D call uncertain. Germline CDR1 is KGHSY and CDR2 is FQNENV. Trimming took off 3 bases at V and 0 bases at J, with 14 bases between the two ends. The CDR3 has 16 residues. This CDR3 is CASSHPPRSMNTEAFF. CDR3 sequence (DNA): TGTGCCAGCAGCCACCCCCCGCGTAGCATGAACACTGAAGCTTTCTTT. The variable domain in full, with the rest retrieved from reference TRBV16 and TRBJ1-1, is GEEVAQTPKHLVRGEGQKAKLYCAPIKGHSYVFWYQQVLKNEFKFLISFQNENVFDETGMPKERFSAKCLPNSPCSLEIQATKLEDSAVYFCASSHPPRSMNTEAFFGQGTRLTVV.

This clone was observed a single time. The chain employs TRBV19 and TRBJ1-2; maybe TRBD1 (5 bases). Trimming cost V 5 bases and J 4 bases, with 14 bases left between them. CDR3 size: 14 residues. Germline V gene data show CDR1 as LNHDA and CDR2 as SQIVND (reference sequence). The CDR3 nucleotides are TGTGCCAGTAGTGGATGGGGCCTAGGCTATGGCTACACCTTC. This translates into CASSGWGLGYGYTF.

In its sample, this clone was seen a few times. The V call is TRBV6-5, the J call TRBJ1-5; 9 bases line up with TRBD1. Germline V gene sequence: CDR1 MNHEY, CDR2 SVGAGI. V dropped 6 bases and J dropped 9; count of bases not matched to a gene: 12. The CDR3 sequence is 15 residues long. In nucleotides, the CDR3 is TGTGCCAGCAGCCCAGGACAGGGGACTAGAGGGCCCCAGCATTTT. Translation gives CASSPGQGTRGPQHF.

This clone was seen only a few times. The V call is TRBV6-1, the J call TRBJ1-3; a weak D match, TRBD1 (6 bases). Deletions cut 1 base from V and 2 bases from J, with 21 bases between. This CDR3 is 19 amino acids long. From germline, CDR1 is MNHNS and CDR2 SASEGT. The CDR3 reads CASSEVHVTGNSAGNTIYF. In DNA, the CDR3 is TGTGCCAGCAGTGAAGTCCACGTTACAGGGAATAGCGCTGGAAACACCATATATTTT.

The chain recombines TRBV7-3 with TRBJ1-2; the D is unclear. Deletions cut 3 bases from V and 7 bases from J, with 24 bases between. Germline CDR1 reads SGHTA; CDR2 reads FQGTGA. This CDR3 region has 17 residues. The chain's CDR3 is CASSLFAPAAGSVGYTF. CDR3 DNA sequence: TGTGCCAGCAGCTTGTTCGCCCCCGCCGCGGGGAGTGTTGGCTACACCTTC.

The chain links TRBV5-6 to TRBJ1-1; the match to TRBD1 covers 7 bases. CDR3 length equals 16 residues. Looked up from germline, CDR1 is SGHDT and CDR2 is YYEEEE. V lost 0 bases and J lost 4; bases outside the gene matches: 9. The CDR3 DNA is TGTGCCAGCAGCTTGGTAGGGGGCCGTGGGGGCACTGAAGCTTTCTTT. Amino acid sequence: CASSLVGGRGGTEAFF. The entire variable domain, with the rest obtained from reference TRBV5-6 and TRBJ1-1, is as follows: DAGVTQSPTHLIKTRGQQVTLRCSPKSGHDTVSWYQQALGQGPQFIFQYYEEEERQRGNFPDRFSGHQFPNYSSELNVNALLLGDSALYLCASSLVGGRGGTEAFFGQGTRLTVV.

The V and J genes are TRBV6-1 and TRBJ1-5; TRBD1 matches at 8 bases. Trimming took 0 bases from V and 4 from J; bases not matched to a gene: 5. The length of the CDR3 is 16 residues. In germline, CDR1 is MNHNS, CDR2 SASEGT. CDR3 DNA: TGTGCCAGCAGTGAAGCGAACAGGGGGGCAAATCAGCCCCAGCATTTT. It codes for CASSEANRGANQPQHF.

The J gene is TRBJ2-7, the V gene TRBV10-1, with 13 positions matching TRBD2. Germline lookup yields CDR1 WNHNN and CDR2 SYGVQD (reference sequence). This CDR3 contains 16 residues. Trimming at V came to 0 bases and at J to 9 bases, leaving 8 bases not matched to a gene. The CDR3 reads CASSESPGLAGLRQYF. In DNA, the CDR3 is TGCGCCAGCAGTGAGTCTCCGGGACTAGCGGGATTAAGGCAGTACTTC.

This chain connects TRBV11-1 to TRBJ2-7; 9 bases line up with TRBD1. The CDR3 extends over 16 amino acids. Looked up from germline, CDR1 is SGHAT and CDR2 is FQDESV (reference sequence). V shed 7 bases, J shed 2 bases, and the junction held 12 bases outside the gene matches. CDR3 sequence: CASTSTGGAPPYEQYF. In nucleotides, the CDR3 is TGTGCCAGCACCAGTACAGGGGGCGCCCCTCCCTACGAGCAGTACTTC.

Concerning this clone itself: The junction departs from the called germline gene at one end, perhaps through a read error. This sequence joins TRBV7-9 and TRBJ2-7; 9 bases align to TRBD2. CDR3 length: 16 amino acids. CDR1 SEHNR and CDR2 FQNEAQ come from the germline V gene (reference sequence). In DNA, the CDR3 is TGTTCCAGCAGCTTGGCGAGCGGGGGGACATTCTACGAGCAGTACTTC. Protein product: CSSSLASGGTFYEQYF.

The rearrangement links TRBV5-1 to TRBJ2-7; TRBD2 aligns across 7 bases. V shed 1 base and J 5 bases; nucleotides not matched to a gene: 6. CDR3 length: 14 amino acids. Germline V CDR1 and CDR2: SGHRS, YFSETQ. The CDR3 DNA follows: TGCGCCAGCAGCTTGAGAGGGGCGGGGGACGAGCAGTACTTC. The encoded protein is CASSLRGAGDEQYF.

The genes are TRBV6-5 and TRBJ2-7; TRBD1 aligns across 7 bases. Germline loops: CDR1 MNHEY, CDR2 SVGAGI. Trimming cost V 5 bases and J 6 bases; bases outside gene matches: 7. The CDR3 contains 13 residues. Here the CDR3 reads CASSEGTAIEQYF. As DNA, the CDR3 is TGTGCCAGCAGTGAAGGGACAGCCATCGAGCAGTACTTC.

Comment on this clone: A read error may produce the germline difference seen at one junction end. This chain links TRBV7-8 with TRBJ2-5; TRBD2 aligns across 9 bases. The germline gives CDR1 SGHVS, CDR2 FQNEAQ. The CDR3 has 15 residues. The CDR3 loop reads CASSLGGGDQETRYF. Here the CDR3 DNA reads TGTGCCAGCAGCCTGGGCGGGGGGGATCAAGAGACCCGGTACTTC.

The chain carries TRBV5-1 and TRBJ2-3; D gene ambiguous. V was pared by 2 bases and J by 6 bases, with 10 bases between. Per the germline V gene, CDR1 is SGHRS and CDR2 is YFSETQ. The CDR3 runs 13 residues. The CDR3: CASSFSGDDTQYF. The CDR3 bases are TGCGCCAGCAGCTTCTCAGGCGATGATACGCAGTATTTT. Combining the CDR3 with reference TRBV5-1 and TRBJ2-3 gives the whole variable domain KAGVTQTPRYLIKTRGQQVTLSCSPISGHRSVSWYQQTPGQGLQFLFEYFSETQRNKGNFPGRFSGRQFSNSRSEMNVSTLELGDSALYLCASSFSGDDTQYFGPGTRLTVL.

This clone was seen just once. J is TRBJ2-4 and V is TRBV19; 12 bases line up with TRBD1. This CDR3 contains 18 residues. After removal of 8 bases from V and 2 bases from J, the junction contained 13 bases not matched to a gene. Per the germline V gene, CDR1 is LNHDA and CDR2 is SQIVND (reference sequence). The CDR3 region is CASAGGTGGITSKNIQYF. The DNA of the CDR3 is TGTGCCAGTGCCGGAGGGACAGGGGGCATTACGTCCAAAAACATTCAGTACTTC. Looking up the rest from reference TRBV19 and TRBJ2-4 gives the full variable domain: DGGITQSPKYLFRKEGQNVTLSCEQNLNHDAMYWYRQDPGQGLRLIYYSQIVNDFQKGDIAEGYSVSREKKESFPLTVTSAQKNPTAFYLCASAGGTGGITSKNIQYFGAGTRLSVL.

The chain carries TRBV11-2 and TRBJ2-3; perhaps TRBD2 as D (7 bases). CDR3 length equals 16 residues. Trimming removed 5 bases from V and 3 bases from J, with 18 bases in between. Per germline, CDR1 SGHAT and CDR2 FQNNGV. The CDR3 DNA sequence: TGTGCCAGCAGCATGGGTCGGGGGGCGGGAACAGATACGCAGTATTTT. This translates into CASSMGRGAGTDTQYF.

There are a few counts of this clone. V gene TRBV2 combines with J gene TRBJ1-5; 8 positions match TRBD1. V was pared by 6 bases and J by 5 bases, with 9 bases of the junction left unmatched. The CDR3 sequence is 15 residues long. Germline CDR1 and CDR2: SNHLY and FYNNEI. The CDR3 nucleotides are TGTGCCAGCAGAAAGGACAGGGCTCTCGATCAGCCCCAGCATTTT. Translating it yields CASRKDRALDQPQHF.

This clone was seen more than once but under ten times. The CDR3 here is CASRGEAVRTEAFF. The CDR3 coding sequence is TGTGCCAGTCGAGGCGAGGCCGTCCGGACTGAAGCTTTCTTT. V is TRBV6-6 and J is TRBJ1-1; D is uncertain. Trimming left V 9 bases short and J 5 bases short, with 19 bases between. Germline CDR1 is MNHNY and CDR2 is SVGAGI (reference sequence). The CDR3 loop spans 14 amino acids.

The V call is TRBV6-6, the J call TRBJ1-5; TRBD1 aligns across 8 bases. Trimming removed 8 bases from V and 2 bases from J; junction bases left unmatched: 8. CDR3 length: 15 residues. In germline, CDR1 is MNHNY, CDR2 SVGAGI (reference sequence). The CDR3 DNA reads as TGTGCCAGCGCTAGGACAGGGTCCGGCAATCAGCCCCAGCATTTT. The encoded protein is CASARTGSGNQPQHF.

The chain couples TRBV18 to TRBJ1-6, with D perhaps TRBD1 (6 bases). From germline, CDR1 is KGHSH and CDR2 LQKENI. Between the trimmed V and J ends, which lost 3 bases and 5 bases, there was a span of 14 bases. The CDR3 consists of 16 residues. The CDR3: CASSPSAGVNNSPLHF. The DNA of the CDR3 is TGTGCCAGCTCACCGTCGGCAGGGGTTAATAATTCACCCCTCCACTTT.

The chain combines TRBV19 with TRBJ2-2; 10 bases are shared with TRBD2. Trimming cost V 3 bases and J 6 bases; bases outside gene matches: 7. The CDR3 is 16 residues long. Germline-derived CDR1 and CDR2 are LNHDA and SQIVND (reference sequence). CDR3 amino acids: CASSIWSGGAPGELFF. The CDR3, as DNA: TGTGCCAGTAGTATTTGGAGCGGGGGGGCCCCCGGGGAGCTGTTTTTT.

The rearrangement links TRBV7-8 to TRBJ2-3; D uncertain. Germline values: CDR1 SGHVS, CDR2 FQNEAQ. The V end lost 6 bases, the J end lost 4 bases, and 17 bases lay between the germline ends. This CDR3 is 15 amino acids long. The CDR3 bases are TGTGCCAGCAGGCAGGCATACCCTATGTCAGATACGCAGTATTTT. This sequence encodes CASRQAYPMSDTQYF.